This T cell receptor beta chain was captured in a study of T cell responses to AZD1222 COVID-19 vaccine. The CDR3 covers 14 residues. Trimming removed 2 bases at V and 7 bases at J, with 13 bases between. Germline V gene lookup returns CDR1 SGHRS and CDR2 YFSETQ. Assay used: immunoSEQ multiplex PCR; TCRdb lists only in-frame clones, some missing. The sample contains around 69,000 clones, nearly 90% of which appear only once. V and J are TRBV5-1 and TRBJ2-1; D tentatively reads TRBD1 or TRBD2 (5 bases each). Sample: peripheral blood, taken on day 0 of AZD1222 vaccination. The clonotype was recovered from an adult in good health. CDR3 coding DNA: TGCGCCAGCAGCTTTTTTTCGGGACGAAATGAGCAGTTCTTC. Amino acids: CASSFFSGRNEQFF.